This passage covers 26 T cell receptor beta chains from one sample sequenced in a study of CD8+CD57+ T cells in acquired aplastic anemia. Flow cytometry had shown expanded CD8+CD57+ cells in the patients chosen for sequencing. The study profiled TCR beta VDJ and CDR3 using genomic DNA as template. From the reads, TCRdb called clonotypes with MiXCR, one entry per CDR3 protein. The sample includes about 150,000 distinct CDR3 sequences, around half of them seen just once. Sequencing used sorted CD4+, CD8+, or CD8+CD57+ T cells (not recorded which) from PBMCs. Source of these receptors: a human donor with aplastic anemia.

The V and J genes are TRBV20-1 and TRBJ1-2; D remains ambiguous. V was clipped by 7 bases and J by 4 bases, with 19 bases between them. The CDR3 consists of 14 residues. The germline gives CDR1 DFQATT, CDR2 SNEGSKA (reference sequence). The CDR3 DNA reads TGCAGTGTACTACGAGGCATAGGCGGCTATGGCTACACCTTC. Its protein product is CSVLRGIGGYGYTF.

This clonotype has just a few counts. The junction does not match germline at one end; this may be a read error. This chain uses TRBV4-3 with TRBJ2-2; 12 bases map to TRBD2. The CDR3 sequence is 15 residues long. Germline V lookup: CDR1 LGHNA, CDR2 YSLEER. CDR3 amino acids: CASSHGLAGTVELFF. The CDR3 DNA is TGCGCCAGCAGCCACGGACTAGCGGGGACCGTGGAGCTGTTTTTT.

This clonotype showed up many times. The chain uses TRBV27 and TRBJ2-7; TRBD1 aligns across 10 bases. CDR1 and CDR2 (germline): MNHEY, SMNVEV (reference sequence). V lost 5 bases and J lost 4; bases outside the gene matches: 2. CDR3 length: 13 residues. This CDR3 is CASSRDRGYEQYF. CDR3 DNA sequence: TGTGCCAGCAGTCGGGACAGGGGTTACGAGCAGTACTTC.

Details on this clonotype: This likely comes from a read error, as the CDR3 has no conserved phenylalanine or tryptophan at its end. The limits of the CDR3 on the DNA are not certain, so only TCRdb's listed CDR3 is given. The chain uses TRBV10-1 and TRBJ2-2; the DNA was not compared with TRBD2, the D call given in the table. Germline assignment: CDR1 WNHNN and CDR2 SYGVQD (reference sequence). Counting both end residues, the CDR3 totals 16 amino acids. This chain's CDR3 is CASSVERGGRTGELLL.

The CDR3 loop is CASSLGTAFF. CDR3 nucleotide sequence: TGTGCCAGCAGCTTAGGGACAGCTTTCTTT. The chain is built from TRBV13 and TRBJ1-1, with D unresolved. V lost 0 bases, J lost 10 bases, and 3 bases lay in between. This CDR3 contains 10 residues. Germline lookup yields CDR1 PRHDT and CDR2 FYEKMQ (reference sequence).

Only a few counts were recorded for this clonotype. V is TRBV7-8 and J is TRBJ1-2, with D maybe TRBD1 (6 bases). V was trimmed by 5 bases and J by 3 bases, leaving 13 bases between them. Looked up from germline, CDR1 is SGHVS and CDR2 is FQNEAQ. This CDR3 has 14 amino acids. The CDR3 loop reads CASSHSGQHYGYTF. In DNA form, the CDR3 reads TGTGCCAGCAGCCATTCTGGACAGCACTATGGCTACACCTTC.

The chain recombines TRBV7-6 with TRBJ1-1, with TRBD1 identical over 9 bases. Germline lookup yields CDR1 SGHVS and CDR2 FNYEAQ. The ends lost 5 bases at V and 7 bases at J; junction bases unmatched: 11. This CDR3 has 15 residues. The CDR3 is CASSRGQGVINEAFF. As DNA, the CDR3 is TGTGCCAGCAGCAGGGGACAGGGAGTGATCAATGAAGCTTTCTTT.

V usage is TRBV19 and J usage is TRBJ2-7; D perhaps matches TRBD1 (6 bases). The ends were cut back, 5 bases at V and 0 bases at J, with 11 bases in the middle. Germline V gene lookup returns CDR1 LNHDA and CDR2 SQIVND (reference sequence). CDR3 length: 14 residues. The chain's CDR3 is CASSVQGTSYEQYF. The DNA of the CDR3 is TGTGCCAGTAGTGTTCAGGGGACCTCCTACGAGCAGTACTTC. Based on the CDR3 plus reference TRBV19 and TRBJ2-7, the full variable domain is DGGITQSPKYLFRKEGQNVTLSCEQNLNHDAMYWYRQDPGQGLRLIYYSQIVNDFQKGDIAEGYSVSREKKESFPLTVTSAQKNPTAFYLCASSVQGTSYEQYFGPGTRLTVT.

The V and J genes are TRBV27 and TRBJ2-7, with 10 bases matching TRBD1. From germline, CDR1 is MNHEY and CDR2 SMNVEV (reference sequence). CDR3 length equals 17 residues. J was trimmed by 4 bases and V by 3 bases; bases with no gene match: 12. The CDR3 spells CASSLGDRGDLAYEQYF. CDR3 DNA sequence: TGTGCCAGCAGTTTGGGGGACAGGGGCGATTTAGCATACGAGCAGTACTTC.

This clonotype was observed at least ten times. The chain couples TRBV7-8 to TRBJ2-7; perhaps D is TRBD1 or TRBD2 (6 bases each). Per germline, CDR1 SGHVS and CDR2 FQNEAQ. The CDR3 totals 14 residues. V lost 3 bases and J 6 bases, leaving 15 bases between the germline ends. As DNA, the CDR3 is TGTGCCAGCAGCTTGGGGGGCGCAACACCCGAGCAGTACTTC. It yields the protein CASSLGGATPEQYF.

The chain uses TRBV7-3 and TRBJ2-1; 10 bases match TRBD2. In germline, CDR1 is SGHTA, CDR2 FQGTGA. The V segment lost 5 bases and the J segment 5 bases; nucleotides outside the gene matches: 9. The CDR3 totals 16 residues. The CDR3 nucleotides read TGTGCCAGCAGCCCTAGCGGGAGTCGCCTTAACAATGAGCAGTTCTTC. Its protein product is CASSPSGSRLNNEQFF.

This chain links TRBV2 with TRBJ1-6; D is possibly TRBD1 (6 bases). V gave up 6 bases and J gave up 3 bases, with 12 bases separating them. The CDR3 is made up of 15 amino acids. Per the germline V gene, CDR1 is SNHLY and CDR2 is FYNNEI. The CDR3 sequence is CASREGGYYNSPLHF. For the CDR3, the DNA is TGTGCCAGCAGGGAGGGGGGATACTATAATTCACCCCTCCACTTT.

This clonotype was seen ten or more times. The chain recombines TRBV7-6 with TRBJ2-2; no reliable D call. Deletions cut 4 bases from V and 3 bases from J, with 15 bases between. The CDR3 totals 16 residues. In germline, CDR1 is SGHVS, CDR2 FNYEAQ. CDR3 in amino acids: CASSSRTQPDTGELFF. The CDR3 DNA reads as TGTGCCAGCAGCTCCAGGACCCAGCCAGACACCGGGGAGCTGTTTTTT.

This rearrangement joins TRBV7-8 to TRBJ2-5; D is possibly TRBD2 (6 bases). With 6 bases removed from V and 5 bases from J, the gap between germline ends came to 16 bases. The CDR3 length is 14 residues. Per germline, CDR1 SGHVS and CDR2 FQNEAQ. The CDR3 bases are TGTGCCAGCAGTTCACCGGGACTCCGGGAGACCCAGTACTTC. As protein: CASSSPGLRETQYF.

The V and J genes are TRBV2 and TRBJ2-7, with a weak D call TRBD2 (6 bases). The ends were cut back, 8 bases at V and 3 bases at J, with 14 bases in the middle. Germline CDR1 SNHLY, CDR2 FYNNEI. The CDR3 has 13 residues. CDR3 sequence reads: CASYPGGSYEQYF. The CDR3 coding sequence is TGTGCCAGCTACCCAGGAGGGAGCTACGAGCAGTACTTC.

J is TRBJ2-3 and V is TRBV24-1; D gene ambiguous. V lost 0 bases and J lost 3, with 3 bases in between. Germline V gene data show CDR1 as KGHDR and CDR2 as SFDVKD. This CDR3 is built from 13 residues. CDR3 nucleotides: TGTGCCACCAGTGATTTGCAAACAGATACGCAGTATTTT. This translates into CATSDLQTDTQYF.

The chain has TRBV24-1 and TRBJ2-5; D is uncertain. From germline, CDR1 is KGHDR and CDR2 SFDVKD. Deletions cut 2 bases from V and 2 bases from J, with 8 bases between. CDR3 size: 14 residues. The CDR3 spells CATSDWGSQETQYF. CDR3 in DNA: TGTGCCACCAGTGATTGGGGATCTCAAGAGACCCAGTACTTC.

The chain carries TRBV4-2 and TRBJ2-3; tentatively, D is TRBD2 (7 bases). The CDR3 extends over 17 amino acids. Germline CDR1 is LGHNA and CDR2 is YNFKEQ. Between the trimmed V and J ends, which lost 4 bases and 4 bases, there was a span of 21 bases. CDR3: CASSPTGSPGGPDTQYF. The CDR3 region has the DNA TGTGCCAGCAGCCCTACCGGGTCCCCCGGGGGGCCAGATACGCAGTATTTT.

This clonotype was seen many times. This rearrangement joins TRBV13 to TRBJ2-7; D tentatively reads TRBD1 or TRBD2 (5 bases each). The V end lost 5 bases, the J end lost 0 bases, and 8 bases lay between the germline ends. This CDR3 comprises 13 residues. CDR1 PRHDT and CDR2 FYEKMQ come from the germline V gene (reference sequence). CDR3 sequence (DNA): TGTGCCAGCAGCGGGACCAGCTCCTACGAGCAGTACTTC. This codes for CASSGTSSYEQYF.

This rearrangement joins TRBV19 to TRBJ1-1; D ambiguous. Trimming cost V 7 bases and J 3 bases, with 12 bases left between them. The CDR3 is 13 amino acids. Germline assignment: CDR1 LNHDA and CDR2 SQIVND (reference sequence). The CDR3 reads CASTQSWYTEAFF. The CDR3 DNA follows: TGTGCCAGTACCCAGTCGTGGTACACTGAAGCTTTCTTT.

Points on this clonotype: It may be a read error: a sequence one base away is much more abundant. The gene calls are TRBV27 and TRBJ2-7, with D possibly being TRBD2 (7 bases). The CDR3 loop spans 14 amino acids. Germline loops: CDR1 MNHEY, CDR2 SMNVEV (reference sequence). The CDR3 coding sequence is TGTGCCAGCAGTCCTGGGGCAGGGGACTACGGGCAGTACTTC. Translation: CASSPGAGDYGQYF.

The chain links TRBV15 to TRBJ1-6; the D is unclear. The CDR3 has 14 amino acids. Looked up from germline, CDR1 is LNHNV and CDR2 is YYDKDF (reference sequence). Trimming shortened V by 0 bases and J by 11 bases, and 11 bases separated the two germline ends. The CDR3 bases are TGTGCCACCAGCAGAGAGGCAGAGAATCCACCCCTCCACTTT. Translating it yields CATSREAENPPLHF. Using reference TRBV15 and TRBJ1-6 for the parts outside the CDR3, the full variable domain is DAMVIQNPRYQVTQFGKPVTLSCSQTLNHNVMYWYQQKSSQAPKLLFHYYDKDFNNEADTPDNFQSRRPNTSFCFLDIRSPGLGDTAMYLCATSREAENPPLHFGNGTRLTVT.

This clonotype was seen a few times. This chain links TRBV24-1 with TRBJ2-5; the match to TRBD1 covers 8 bases. The CDR3 contains 14 residues. With 4 bases clipped from V and 5 bases from J, the junction kept 5 bases outside the gene matches. In germline, CDR1 is KGHDR, CDR2 SFDVKD. CDR3 amino acids: CATSDSHRGETQYF. CDR3 coding DNA: TGTGCCACCAGTGACTCACACAGGGGGGAGACCCAGTACTTC.

The chain joins TRBV5-1 to TRBJ1-2; 7 nucleotides align to TRBD1. J lost 6 bases, V lost 3 bases, and 11 bases had no gene match. Germline V gives CDR1 SGHRS, CDR2 YFSETQ. This CDR3 region has 15 residues. The CDR3: CASSSNRDSEHGYTF. The CDR3 DNA is TGCGCCAGCAGCTCGAACCGGGACAGCGAGCATGGCTACACCTTC.

The rearrangement joins TRBV29-1 to TRBJ2-7, with 9 bases aligning to TRBD1. The CDR3 totals 13 residues. Trimming cost V 8 bases and J 6 bases; bases outside gene matches: 11. Germline loops: CDR1 SQVTM, CDR2 ANQGSEA. The CDR3 region is CSSSGTGRFEQYF. The DNA of the CDR3 is TGCAGCTCCTCCGGGACAGGGAGGTTCGAGCAGTACTTC.

V is TRBV2 and J is TRBJ2-7, with D perhaps matching TRBD1 or TRBD2 (5 bases each). Germline lookup yields CDR1 SNHLY and CDR2 FYNNEI. Trimming removed 6 bases from V and 2 bases from J, with 14 bases in between. The CDR3 has 14 residues. The CDR3 loop is CASSLPGRAYEQYF. The CDR3, as DNA: TGTGCCAGCAGCTTACCGGGACGGGCCTACGAGCAGTACTTC. The variable domain in full, completed from reference TRBV2 and TRBJ2-7, reads EPEVTQTPSHQVTQMGQEVILRCVPISNHLYFYWYRQILGQKVEFLVSFYNNEISEKSEIFDDQFSVERPDGSNFTLKIRSTKLEDSAMYFCASSLPGRAYEQYFGPGTRLTVT.